A selection of T cell receptor beta chains follows, all from one sample in a study of T cell responses to AZD1222 COVID-19 vaccine. Profiled with immunoSEQ multiplex PCR; TCRdb holds only in-frame clones, not every one. The sample lists some 190,000 clones; more than 85% were seen once. Material: peripheral blood, obtained 28 days after the second AZD1222 dose. All receptors derive from an adult who received the AZD1222 COVID-19 vaccine. Each CDR3 is given with its conserved first and last residue. Each record gives: J gene, V gene, CDR3 protein.

j_gene: TRBJ2-2
v_gene: TRBV7-2
CDR3aa: CASSFANTGELFF

j_gene: TRBJ2-3
v_gene: TRBV7-3
CDR3aa: CASSPELAGDSDTQYF

j_gene: TRBJ1-2
v_gene: TRBV11-2
CDR3aa: CASSLALAGSYGYTF

j_gene: TRBJ1-2
v_gene: TRBV6-5
CDR3aa: CASSFMGGAGGYTF

j_gene: TRBJ1-1
v_gene: TRBV19
CDR3aa: CASRGGGGTEAFF

j_gene: TRBJ1-2
v_gene: TRBV2
CDR3aa: CASSLDRERRGYTF

j_gene: TRBJ2-4
v_gene: TRBV6-1
CDR3aa: CASSEFQGRVKNIQYF

j_gene: TRBJ2-7
v_gene: TRBV18
CDR3aa: CASSPGTSRLYEQYF

j_gene: TRBJ2-1
v_gene: TRBV27
CDR3aa: CASSFGGSGMNEQFF

j_gene: TRBJ1-2
v_gene: TRBV5-1
CDR3aa: CASSAGGGLYGYTF

j_gene: TRBJ1-1
v_gene: TRBV5-4
CDR3aa: CASRRGDLNTEAFF

j_gene: TRBJ2-3
v_gene: TRBV4-1
CDR3aa: CASSQDSGRAYTDTQYF

j_gene: TRBJ2-1
v_gene: TRBV6-2/TRBV6-3
CDR3aa: CASSYLNHNEQFF

j_gene: TRBJ1-1
v_gene: TRBV7-9
CDR3aa: CASSLTQMNTEAFF

j_gene: TRBJ1-1
v_gene: TRBV5-1
CDR3aa: CASSSNERTGTEAFF

j_gene: TRBJ2-5
v_gene: TRBV7-7
CDR3aa: CASSLSAGVGETQYF

j_gene: TRBJ1-5
v_gene: TRBV5-1
CDR3aa: CASSFTGGRGQPQHF

j_gene: TRBJ1-2
v_gene: TRBV4-1
CDR3aa: CASSQVDRDYYGYTF

j_gene: TRBJ2-7
v_gene: TRBV6-5
CDR3aa: CASSSIAYEQYF

j_gene: TRBJ2-1
v_gene: TRBV30
CDR3aa: CAWASDTPYNEQFF

j_gene: TRBJ2-1
v_gene: TRBV6-5
CDR3aa: CASRFRDRDNEQFF

j_gene: TRBJ2-1
v_gene: TRBV2
CDR3aa: CAKRTGTVYNEQFF

j_gene: TRBJ2-2
v_gene: TRBV18
CDR3aa: CASSPLAGGPTGELFF

j_gene: TRBJ1-1
v_gene: TRBV5-1
CDR3aa: CASSPGTGDTEAFF

j_gene: TRBJ1-4
v_gene: TRBV25-1
CDR3aa: CASSEPGGNKKLFF

j_gene: TRBJ2-3
v_gene: TRBV3-1/TRBV3-2
CDR3aa: CASSQDRQYTQYF

j_gene: TRBJ1-1
v_gene: TRBV27
CDR3aa: CASSFGTVNTEAFF

j_gene: TRBJ2-5
v_gene: TRBV4-1
CDR3aa: CASSLPGTGGYETQYF

j_gene: TRBJ1-2
v_gene: TRBV5-1
CDR3aa: CASSPGQGTYGYTF

j_gene: TRBJ2-5
v_gene: TRBV27
CDR3aa: CASSEVAAGGGTQYF

j_gene: TRBJ1-6
v_gene: TRBV5-1
CDR3aa: CASSSDSYNSPLHF

j_gene: TRBJ1-1
v_gene: TRBV2
CDR3aa: CASSQNPNTEAFF

j_gene: TRBJ1-4
v_gene: TRBV6-5
CDR3aa: CASRERGRVEKLFF

j_gene: TRBJ1-2
v_gene: TRBV2
CDR3aa: CASSLGQSYGYTF

j_gene: TRBJ2-1
v_gene: TRBV6-5
CDR3aa: CASSTDRGRHNEQFF

j_gene: TRBJ1-2
v_gene: TRBV3-1/TRBV3-2
CDR3aa: CASSQEGRQDYGYTF

j_gene: TRBJ2-7
v_gene: TRBV27
CDR3aa: CASAVEGEQYF

j_gene: TRBJ1-4
v_gene: TRBV7-6
CDR3aa: CASSSFGTANEKLFF

j_gene: TRBJ1-2
v_gene: TRBV27
CDR3aa: CASSLIGQGFYGYTF

j_gene: TRBJ2-7
v_gene: TRBV27
CDR3aa: CASSLVQAPDEQYF

j_gene: TRBJ2-5
v_gene: TRBV14
CDR3aa: CASSQGRHTYAGMETQYF

j_gene: TRBJ1-5
v_gene: TRBV2
CDR3aa: CASRLEGVSNQPQHF